This TCR beta chain was sequenced during a study of CD8+ T cells in alopecia areata. Regarding treatment: oral pan-JAK inhibitor, 5-10 mg twice daily. Germline CDR1 reads GTSNPN; CDR2 reads SVGIG (reference sequence). V was clipped by 8 bases and J by 5 bases; unmatched bases: 7. The CDR3 is made up of 12 amino acids. Extracted RNA was reverse transcribed, and the resulting cDNA served as sequencing template. Data came from immunoSEQ multiplex PCR; TCRdb stores just in-frame clones and leaves some out. The table lists around 140,000 clones, 50% to 65% of them singletons. The source of this sequence is a human donor with alopecia areata. The sample here was CD8+ T cells sorted from blood, taken at week 4, from a patient treated with tofacitinib. The chain combines TRBV30 with TRBJ2-7; 9 bases align to TRBD1. CDR3 region: CARSRQGDEQYF. In nucleotides, the CDR3 is TGTGCCAGAAGCCGACAGGGGGACGAGCAGTACTTC.